Listed here are 20 T cell receptor beta chains from one sample, sequenced in a study of T cell changes during pregnancy in multiple sclerosis. The repertoire was sequenced with immunoSEQ multiplex PCR; TCRdb's copy has only in-frame clones and lacks some. This sample yields around 21,000 clones, of which less than 90% are seen a single time; roughly 7% belongs to the top ten. The specimen comprised CD8+ T cells from peripheral blood mononuclear cells, sampled in the third trimester of pregnancy. These receptor sequences come from a female donor in good health, enrolled as a control in a pregnancy study.

The chain uses TRBV28 and TRBJ2-2; 10 positions agree with TRBD1. CDR1 is MDHEN and CDR2 is SYDVKM in the germline V gene. V gave up 4 bases and J gave up 5 bases; unmatched junction bases: 16. The CDR3 runs to 19 residues. The CDR3 DNA follows: TGTGCCAGCAGTTCCCCAGCGCACTGGGACAGGGGAGGGACCGGGGAGCTGTTTTTT. Protein: CASSSPAHWDRGGTGELFF.

V gene TRBV27 combines with J gene TRBJ2-4; 7 nucleotides align to TRBD2. This CDR3 contains 18 residues. In germline, CDR1 is MNHEY, CDR2 SMNVEV (reference sequence). J lost 0 bases, V lost 6 bases, and 14 bases had no gene match. The CDR3 coding sequence is TGTGCCAGCAGCATCGGGAGTGCGGGGGTAATAGCCAAAAACATTCAGTACTTC. It codes for CASSIGSAGVIAKNIQYF.

This rearrangement joins TRBV9 to TRBJ2-4; the D gene is possibly TRBD1 (5 bases). Germline V gene lookup returns CDR1 SGDLS and CDR2 YYNGEE. V dropped 0 bases and J dropped 1 base, with 11 bases sitting between them. The CDR3 covers 16 residues. The CDR3 DNA reads as TGTGCCAGCAGCGTAGGGACAACCGGGGCCAAAAACATTCAGTACTTC. Its protein product is CASSVGTTGAKNIQYF.

The chain has TRBV2 and TRBJ2-5; 15 bases line up with TRBD2. Trimming at V came to 6 bases and at J to 2 bases, leaving 4 bases not matched to a gene. Germline V gives CDR1 SNHLY, CDR2 FYNNEI. The CDR3 loop spans 16 amino acids. CDR3 sequence (DNA): TGTGCCAGCAGGGGACTAGCGGGGGGCTGGCAAGAGACCCAGTACTTC. Its translation: CASRGLAGGWQETQYF.

The rearrangement uses TRBV4-3 and TRBJ1-5, with 8 bases aligning to TRBD1. Germline V lookup: CDR1 LGHNA, CDR2 YSLEER. The CDR3 totals 16 residues. The J segment lost 5 bases and the V segment lost 0 bases, leaving 6 bases of the junction unmatched. The CDR3 nucleotides are TGCGCCAGCAGCCAAGATCGAGGACAGGGCTATCAGCCCCAGCATTTT. As protein: CASSQDRGQGYQPQHF.

CDR3 sequence reads: CASSVGTAYNEQFF. The CDR3 bases are TGTGCCAGCAGCGTAGGGACAGCTTACAATGAGCAGTTCTTC. The rearrangement joins TRBV27 to TRBJ2-1; 7 positions agree with TRBD1. CDR1 and CDR2 (germline): MNHEY, SMNVEV (reference sequence). This CDR3 is built from 14 residues. V dropped 6 bases and J dropped 4; count of bases not matched to a gene: 6.

V usage is TRBV11-2 and J usage is TRBJ1-5; D remains unclear. The CDR3 spans 15 residues. Per the germline V gene, CDR1 is SGHAT and CDR2 is FQNNGV. Trimming took off 5 bases at V and 0 bases at J, with 11 bases between the two ends. DNA for the CDR3: TGTGCCAGCAGCACCGGGGAGTATAGCAATCAGCCCCAGCATTTT. This codes for CASSTGEYSNQPQHF.

V gene TRBV6-4 combines with J gene TRBJ2-1; maybe TRBD1 (6 bases). The V gene lost 5 bases and the J gene lost 3 bases, with 14 bases spanning the gap. CDR3 length equals 15 residues. The germline V gene encodes CDR1 MRHNA and CDR2 SNTAGT. The CDR3 DNA reads as TGTGCCAGCAGTCAGGGGAGAGGTGACTACAATGAGCAGTTCTTC. It encodes CASSQGRGDYNEQFF.

The rearrangement uses TRBV2 and TRBJ1-4; a possible D gene is TRBD1 (5 bases). Germline lookup yields CDR1 SNHLY and CDR2 FYNNEI. The CDR3 contains 17 residues. Trimming stripped 3 bases from V and 8 bases from J, with 22 bases between. In nucleotides, the CDR3 is TGTGCCAGCAGTGACCCACAGGAGCCTTTTCAGGGAGAAAAACTGTTTTTT. Its protein is CASSDPQEPFQGEKLFF.

V usage is TRBV4-2 and J usage is TRBJ2-3; a weak D match, TRBD2 (7 bases). Per germline, CDR1 LGHNA and CDR2 YNFKEQ. The CDR3 covers 16 residues. V was clipped by 4 bases and J by 3 bases, with 17 bases between them. The CDR3 region is CASSPWEGEGTDTQYF. CDR3 coding DNA: TGTGCCAGCAGCCCCTGGGAGGGGGAGGGGACAGATACGCAGTATTTT.

V is TRBV19 and J is TRBJ2-6; D uncertain. V lost 3 bases and J lost 1, with 7 bases in between. Germline-derived CDR1 and CDR2 are LNHDA and SQIVND (reference sequence). The CDR3 is made up of 15 amino acids. CDR3 sequence: CASSMATSGANVLTF. DNA for the CDR3: TGTGCCAGTAGTATGGCGACTTCTGGGGCCAACGTCCTGACTTTC.

The J gene is TRBJ2-5, the V gene TRBV13; D is unresolved. Trimming pared 4 bases from V and 11 bases from J, leaving 14 bases between. Germline V gene sequence: CDR1 PRHDT, CDR2 FYEKMQ (reference sequence). The length of the CDR3 is 12 residues. CDR3 loop: CASSSLKREQYF. The DNA for the CDR3 is TGTGCCAGCAGCTCCCTTAAGCGTGAGCAGTACTTC.

V is TRBV9 and J is TRBJ2-2, with D possibly TRBD1 on 5 matching bases. In germline, CDR1 is SGDLS, CDR2 YYNGEE. V was shortened by 4 bases and J by 0 bases, with 19 bases between the two germline ends. The CDR3 loop spans 18 amino acids. CDR3 amino acids: CASSPTLPGNTNTGELFF. CDR3 in DNA: TGTGCCAGCAGCCCCACGCTCCCAGGGAACACGAACACCGGGGAGCTGTTTTTT.

V gene TRBV7-2 combines with J gene TRBJ2-5, with a tentative D call TRBD2 (7 bases). V was cut by 5 bases and J by 4 bases, with 14 bases left in between. The CDR3 runs to 14 residues. CDR1 and CDR2 (germline): SGHTA, FQGNSA. CDR3 nucleotides: TGTGCCAGCAGCCCGATCGCGGGGGCAGAGACCCAGTACTTC. Translating it yields CASSPIAGAETQYF.

This clone was seen once. The chain employs TRBV7-9 and TRBJ2-5; the match to TRBD2 covers 7 bases. The length of the CDR3 is 14 residues. Germline CDR1 is SEHNR and CDR2 is FQNEAQ (reference sequence). V trimming: 2 bases; J trimming: 5 bases; junction bases outside the gene matches: 5. CDR3 loop: CASSLRGGKETQYF. The CDR3 region has the DNA TGTGCCAGCAGCTTACGGGGAGGGAAGGAGACCCAGTACTTC.

J is TRBJ1-5 and V is TRBV27; D gene uncertain. Trimming shortened V by 2 bases and J by 0 bases, and 8 bases separated the two germline ends. This CDR3 spans 15 amino acids. Germline V gene sequence: CDR1 MNHEY, CDR2 SMNVEV (reference sequence). The CDR3 reads CASSLGLYSNQPQHF. CDR3 coding DNA: TGTGCCAGCAGTTTAGGGCTTTATAGCAATCAGCCCCAGCATTTT.

This clone is medium-sized. The chain is built from TRBV5-1 and TRBJ1-6, with 8 bases identical to TRBD1. J gave up 7 bases and V 4 bases, and 13 bases lay outside the gene matches. Germline V lookup: CDR1 SGHRS, CDR2 YFSETQ. There are 17 residues in the CDR3. The chain's CDR3 is CASSPGERGQVNSPLHF. CDR3 sequence (DNA): TGCGCCAGCAGCCCGGGCGAGAGGGGACAGGTCAATTCACCCCTCCACTTT.

The chain carries TRBV6-1 and TRBJ1-2; D perhaps matches TRBD1 (6 bases). The CDR3 consists of 13 residues. Trimming took 6 bases from V and 6 from J, leaving 14 bases between them. CDR1 MNHNS and CDR2 SASEGT come from the germline V gene. This CDR3 is CASREYRENGYTF. CDR3 nucleotides: TGTGCCAGCAGGGAGTACAGGGAAAATGGCTACACCTTC.

The rearrangement links TRBV27 to TRBJ2-1; 12 bases agree with TRBD2. With 5 bases clipped from V and 7 bases from J, the junction kept 6 bases outside the gene matches. This CDR3 has 15 residues. The germline V gene encodes CDR1 MNHEY and CDR2 SMNVEV (reference sequence). Here the CDR3 DNA reads TGTGCCAGCAGTCCTAGCGGGGGGGCAATAAATGAGCAGTTCTTC. Residues: CASSPSGGAINEQFF.

This sequence joins TRBV5-1 and TRBJ2-5; D is perhaps TRBD1 (6 bases). With 4 bases removed from V and 5 bases from J, the gap between germline ends came to 15 bases. The V gene's germline CDR1 is SGHRS and CDR2 YFSETQ. The CDR3 sequence is 14 residues long. CDR3: CASSPNTGYETQYF. DNA for the CDR3: TGCGCCAGCAGCCCAAATACAGGGTACGAGACCCAGTACTTC.